These T cell receptor beta chains were read from a single sample in a study of PD-1 blockade in classical Hodgkin lymphoma. Profiled with immunoSEQ multiplex PCR; TCRdb holds only in-frame clones, not every one. The sample holds 80,000 to 100,000 clones; 80% to 95% are singletons and the top ten take less than 3%. The specimen was peripheral blood mononuclear cells (PBMCs), collected at baseline. Receptors were obtained from a human donor with classical Hodgkin lymphoma. The CDR3 runs from the conserved cysteine through the conserved F or W. Fields, in order: clone size, D gene, V gene, J gene, CDR3 protein, CDR3 DNA. A D gene is named only where the DNA matches it firmly. The size field is filled for only some rows; it gives once, few, many or a size class.

>-|-|TRBV2|TRBJ2-1
CASRASWSYNEQFF
TGTGCCAGCCGGGCTAGCTGGAGTTACAATGAGCAGTTCTTC
>few|-|TRBV19|TRBJ2-2
CASSVLAIVGELFF
TGTGCCAGTAGTGTACTAGCCATTGTTGGGGAGCTGTTTTTT
>once|-|TRBV6-5|TRBJ2-2
CASSRTGELFF
TGTGCCAGCAGCCGGACCGGGGAGCTGTTTTTT
>once|TRBD1|TRBV5-4|TRBJ2-1
CASSAGTGRNEQFF
TGTGCCAGCAGCGCAGGGACAGGGAGGAATGAGCAGTTCTTC
>-|-|TRBV28|TRBJ2-5
CASSQTSYQETQYF
TGTGCCAGCAGTCAGACGTCGTACCAAGAGACCCAGTACTTC
>-|-|TRBV2|TRBJ2-1
CASSELGGLYNEQFF
TGTGCCAGCAGTGAACTAGGGGGGCTTTACAATGAGCAGTTCTTC
>-|TRBD1|TRBV5-6|TRBJ2-1
CASSSQARDRTYNEQFF
TGTGCCAGCAGCTCCCAAGCACGGGACAGGACATACAATGAGCAGTTCTTC
>-|-|TRBV30|TRBJ1-2
CACPRQSESYGYTF
TGTGCCTGTCCCAGACAGTCCGAATCCTATGGCTACACCTTC
>-|-|TRBV11-3|TRBJ2-1
CASSLDEGMQFF
TGTGCCAGCAGCTTAGATGAGGGGATGCAGTTCTTC
>once|-|TRBV28|TRBJ2-7
CASRSQPPGREYF
TGTGCCAGCAGATCACAACCACCGGGGCGCGAGTACTTC
>once|-|TRBV4-2|TRBJ2-7
CASSQGQALSSYEQYF
TGTGCCAGCAGCCAAGGGCAGGCGCTGAGCTCCTACGAGCAGTACTTC
>once|TRBD1|TRBV29-1|TRBJ1-2
CSVSGTGDYGYTF
TGCAGCGTTTCCGGGACAGGGGACTATGGCTACACCTTC
>-|-|TRBV29-1|TRBJ1-1
CSVSRGHLNTEAFF
TGCAGCGTCAGCAGGGGACACCTGAACACTGAAGCTTTCTTT
>-|TRBD1|TRBV2|TRBJ2-7
CASSVFRGSTYEQYF
TGTGCCAGCAGTGTATTCAGGGGGTCGACCTACGAGCAGTACTTC
>-|TRBD1|TRBV27|TRBJ1-4
CASSSGTGFGEKLFF
TGTGCCAGCAGTTCCGGGACAGGGTTTGGTGAAAAACTGTTTTTT
>-|-|TRBV5-6|TRBJ2-5
CASSLGGGMSKLGQETQYF
TGTGCCAGCAGCTTAGGAGGGGGAATGAGTAAACTCGGACAAGAGACCCAGTACTTC
>once|-|TRBV6-5|TRBJ2-7
CASSSGDVPPQYF
TGTGCCAGCAGTTCCGGGGACGTTCCCCCCCAGTACTTC
>-|-|TRBV7-9|TRBJ2-7
CASSLYAASYEQYF
TGTGCCAGCAGCTTATATGCGGCTTCCTACGAGCAGTACTTC
>-|-|TRBV6-1|TRBJ2-3
CASSEVVNTDTQYF
TGTGCCAGCAGTGAAGTCGTGAACACAGATACGCAGTATTTT
>-|-|TRBV2|TRBJ2-3
CATRPGSTDTQYF
TGTGCCACCCGGCCGGGGAGCACAGATACGCAGTATTTT
>few|-|TRBV2|TRBJ2-7
CASSEQGPTIRQYF
TGTGCCAGCAGTGAACAGGGGCCTACGATTCGGCAGTACTTC
>-|-|TRBV28|TRBJ1-3
CASNLDRSGNTIYF
TGTGCCAGCAACTTAGACAGGTCTGGAAACACCATATATTTT